A selection of T cell receptor beta chains follows, all from one sample in a study of vaccination and CD4 T cells after COVID-19. These receptors' antigens are unknown. TCRdb reprocessed the PCR reads via MiXCR and lists one record per CDR3 protein. The sample contains more than 5,000 distinct CDR3 sequences, 30% to 35% of which appear only once. The sequenced sample was CD4+ T cells from blood, cultured in vitro. Source of these receptors: a human donor in good health. Each CDR3 is given with its conserved first and last residue. D genes are given only for firm matches. Not every row has a clone size; where given, it reads once, few, many or a size class.

V	J	D	size	DNA	CDR3
TRBV6-2/TRBV6-3	TRBJ1-1	NA	few	TGTGCCAGCAGTACCCCCAGGACAGCGAACACTGAAGCTTTCTTT	CASSTPRTANTEAFF
TRBV30	TRBJ2-3	TRBD2	NA	TGTGCCTGGAGTGTCGGGGGGGGGGCAGGTGATACGCAGTATTTT	CAWSVGGGAGDTQYF
TRBV6-1	TRBJ1-5	TRBD1	NA	TGTGCCAGCAGTGAAGCCCCGACAGGGAGGCAGCCCCAGCATTTT	CASSEAPTGRQPQHF
TRBV6-5	TRBJ1-1	NA	few	TGTGCCAGCAGTTACTCTGGGGCTTTCTTT	CASSYSGAFF
TRBV12-3/TRBV12-4	TRBJ2-5	TRBD2	few	TGTGCCAGCAGTCGGGAGGGGGTTCGGGAGACCCAGTACTTC	CASSREGVRETQYF
TRBV15	TRBJ1-1	NA	NA	TGTGCCACCAGCAGCGGACGGGATGAAGCTTTCTTT	CATSSGRDEAFF
TRBV18	TRBJ1-5	NA	NA	TGTGCCAGCTCACCACGTAGAGATCAGCCCCAGCATTTT	CASSPRRDQPQHF
TRBV7-7	TRBJ2-1	NA	NA	TGTGCTAGCAGCTTGGGGACTTTAGATGAGCAGTTCTTC	CASSLGTLDEQFF
TRBV6-1	TRBJ2-5	TRBD1	NA	TGTGCCAGCAATTCAGGGGGGACCCAGTACTTC	CASNSGGTQYF
TRBV6-1	TRBJ1-1	NA	NA	TGTGCCAGCAGTGAATTGGCTTCTGCTGAAGCTTTCTTT	CASSELASAEAFF
TRBV20-1	TRBJ1-5	NA	few	TGCAGTGCTCAGTCAGGGGAGGAGCCCCAGCATTTT	CSAQSGEEPQHF
TRBV6-1	TRBJ2-1	NA	NA	TGTGCCAGCTACGGTTTCCCCTACAATGAGCAGTTCTTC	CASYGFPYNEQFF
TRBV29-1	TRBJ1-5	NA	few	TGCAGCGTTGGAGAGGCAGGGATTGATCAGCCCCAGCATTTT	CSVGEAGIDQPQHF
TRBV19	TRBJ2-1	TRBD2	NA	TGTGCCAGTAGTATAGCACTAGCGGTGGGCAATGAGCAGTTCTTC	CASSIALAVGNEQFF
TRBV6-5	TRBJ1-1	TRBD1	NA	TGTGCCAGCAGTTCCCCCTTTGGACAGGGCAGGGAGGGGGCCACTGAAGCTTTCTTT	CASSSPFGQGREGATEAFF
TRBV7-9	TRBJ1-2	NA	few	TGTGCCAGCAGCTTCGCCAAAGGCTACACCTTC	CASSFAKGYTF
TRBV15	TRBJ1-2	NA	few	TGTGCCACCAGCAGAGGAGTGGAGGAAAACTATGGCTACACCTTC	CATSRGVEENYGYTF
TRBV27	TRBJ1-1	NA	NA	TGTGCCAGCAGTTTATCTTCGTGGGGTATGGGGCCGGCGGCTTTCTTT	CASSLSSWGMGPAAFF
TRBV6-1	TRBJ1-2	TRBD1	NA	TGTGCCAGCAGTGGGGACAGGGGATATAACTATGGCTACACCTTC	CASSGDRGYNYGYTF
TRBV25-1	TRBJ1-2	NA	few	TGTGCCAGCAGTGAATCCCCCCCAGCTAACTATGGCTACACCTTC	CASSESPPANYGYTF
TRBV7-8	TRBJ2-2	NA	NA	TGTGCCAGCAGCTTAGAAGTTGGGGGCGGAAACACCGGGGAGCTGTTTTTT	CASSLEVGGGNTGELFF
TRBV6-1	TRBJ2-1	NA	NA	TGTGCCAGCAGTCAAGACGGAGGTGAGCAGTTCTTC	CASSQDGGEQFF
TRBV12-3/TRBV12-4	TRBJ1-6	TRBD1	NA	TGTGCCAGCACCTGGGGACAGGCGGATAATTCACCCCTCCACTTT	CASTWGQADNSPLHF
TRBV7-9	TRBJ2-7	NA	NA	TGTGCCAGTAGCTATGGTGGGTCGGTCTCCTACGAGCAGTACTTC	CASSYGGSVSYEQYF
TRBV7-2	TRBJ1-2	NA	few	TGTGCCAGCAGCTTAGCCCTAGATGGCTACACCTTC	CASSLALDGYTF
TRBV29-1	TRBJ2-6	NA	NA	TGCAGCGTTTTGGGCTCTGGGGCCAACGTCCTGACTTTC	CSVLGSGANVLTF
TRBV7-9	TRBJ2-2	NA	NA	TGTGCCAGCAGCTCAGACAGGAGGGCCACCGGGGAGCTGTTTTTT	CASSSDRRATGELFF
TRBV25-1	TRBJ1-2	NA	medium-sized	TGTGCCAGCATCGGGATCTATGGCTACACCTTC	CASIGIYGYTF
TRBV6-1	TRBJ2-3	NA	NA	TGTGCCAGCAGTGAAGTCACAGGGCAGATTACAGATACGCAGTATTTT	CASSEVTGQITDTQYF
TRBV6-1	TRBJ2-7	NA	NA	TGTGCCAGCAGTGAAGAAAAGAGGATCAGCTCCTACGAGCAGTACTTC	CASSEEKRISSYEQYF
TRBV27	TRBJ2-5	TRBD1	few	TGTGCCAGCAGTTATCAACAGGGGAGACAAGAGACCCAGTACTTC	CASSYQQGRQETQYF
TRBV4-2	TRBJ1-2	NA	NA	TGTGCCAGCAGCCAAGATCTGAACTATGGCTACACCTTC	CASSQDLNYGYTF
TRBV7-9	TRBJ2-3	TRBD2	few	TGTGCCAGCAGCGGACTAGCGGGGGGCACAGATACGCAGTATTTT	CASSGLAGGTDTQYF
TRBV2	TRBJ1-6	TRBD1	few	TGTGCCAGCAGGGGACCGGGACAGGGCGACTCACCCCTCCACTTT	CASRGPGQGDSPLHF
TRBV19	TRBJ2-3	NA	NA	TGTGCCAGTGGGGGGTGGGGAATGAGCGCGGTGGATACGCAGTATTTT	CASGGWGMSAVDTQYF
TRBV27	TRBJ2-6	NA	NA	TGTGCCAGCAGTTCGACAGGCGCGTTCGGGGCCAACGTCCTGACTTTC	CASSSTGAFGANVLTF
TRBV23-1	TRBJ1-1	NA	few	TGCGCCAGCAGTCAGCCGGCTCCTGAAGCTTTCTTT	CASSQPAPEAFF
TRBV27	TRBJ2-6	TRBD1	few	TGTGCCAGCAGCGGGACAGGGGCCACTGGGGCCAACGTCCTGACTTTC	CASSGTGATGANVLTF
TRBV5-6	TRBJ1-2	NA	NA	TGTGCCAGCAGCTTAAGGCGGCACTATGGCTACACCTTC	CASSLRRHYGYTF
TRBV25-1	TRBJ1-2	NA	NA	TGTGCCACCTCTCCGACAGAGAACTATGGCTACACCTTC	CATSPTENYGYTF
TRBV7-8	TRBJ2-3	NA	large	TGTGCCAGCAGCTTAGGTGGGGCAGATACGCAGTATTTT	CASSLGGADTQYF
TRBV6-1	TRBJ1-1	NA	NA	TGTGCCAGCACCGCAACAGAGAACACTGAAGCTTTCTTT	CASTATENTEAFF
TRBV6-1	TRBJ2-2	NA	few	TGTGCCAGCGAGGGGGAGCGCACCGGGGAGCTGTTTTTT	CASEGERTGELFF
TRBV6-1	TRBJ2-5	TRBD1	few	TGTGCCAGCAACCGGGACAGCATTGAGACCCAGTACTTC	CASNRDSIETQYF
TRBV11-2	TRBJ1-1	NA	NA	TGTGCCAGCAGCTTCCAGGGGAACACTGAAGCTTTCTTT	CASSFQGNTEAFF
TRBV19	TRBJ1-3	NA	NA	TGTGCCAGTAGCCCTGGGGGTTACTCTGGAAACACCATATATTTT	CASSPGGYSGNTIYF
TRBV20-1	TRBJ1-1	TRBD1	NA	TGCAGTGCTGGGACAGGGGAAACTGAAGCTTTCTTT	CSAGTGETEAFF
TRBV12-3/TRBV12-4	TRBJ2-5	TRBD2	few	TGTGCCAGCAGAACTACCGGTGGGGGGGTCTATGAAGAGACCCAGTACTTC	CASRTTGGGVYEETQYF
TRBV20-1	TRBJ2-6	NA	NA	TGCAGTGCTAGAGATCTCGGGCTGGGCTCTGGGGCCAACGTCCTGACTTTC	CSARDLGLGSGANVLTF
TRBV6-2/TRBV6-3	TRBJ1-1	TRBD1	NA	TGTGCCAGCAGTCTTACCTCGACAGGGGTTGACACTGAAGCTTTCTTT	CASSLTSTGVDTEAFF
TRBV5-8	TRBJ1-6	NA	NA	TGTGCCAGCAGCTTGGCAGGGGCCCAACTTAATTCACCCCTCCACTTT	CASSLAGAQLNSPLHF
TRBV27	TRBJ1-6	TRBD1	few	TGTGCCAGCAGTTCTATGACAGGGGGCAGTATGCCACCCCTCCACTTT	CASSSMTGGSMPPLHF
TRBV2	TRBJ1-5	TRBD1	NA	TGTGCCAGCAGCGCCCAGACAGGGAGCAATCAGCCCCAGCATTTT	CASSAQTGSNQPQHF